The 8 T cell receptor beta chains below were found in one sample sequenced in a study of shared clonotypes between healthy human individuals. TCRdb keeps only in-frame clones here, not all; method: immunoSEQ multiplex PCR. The sample yields roughly 1 million clones, around 75% seen once. Sequences were obtained from memory CD4+ T cells sorted from blood. Subset given: CD45RA-negative fraction. These receptors originate from a man between 18 and 35 years old in good health.

J is TRBJ2-3 and V is TRBV6-5; D not resolved. Germline assignment: CDR1 MNHEY and CDR2 SVGAGI. Deletions cut 11 bases from V and 1 base from J, with 16 bases between. The CDR3 has 14 amino acids. CDR3 sequence reads: CAARTRIGTDTQYF. CDR3 bases: TGTGCCGCCCGTACCCGGATCGGCACAGATACGCAGTATTTT.

This rearrangement joins TRBV10-3 to TRBJ2-2; 7 nucleotides agree with TRBD1. CDR3 length: 14 amino acids. CDR1 and CDR2 (germline): ENHRY, SYGVKD. With 8 bases clipped from V and 0 bases from J, the junction kept 3 bases outside the gene matches. The CDR3 nucleotides are TGTGCCATCGCCGACAGGGCGAACACCGGGGAGCTGTTTTTT. This gives the protein CAIADRANTGELFF.

The V call is TRBV11-2, the J call TRBJ1-1, with D possibly TRBD1 on 5 matching bases. The CDR3 is 16 amino acids. The germline V gene encodes CDR1 SGHAT and CDR2 FQNNGV. V lost 0 bases and J lost 11, with 22 bases in between. CDR3 coding DNA: TGTGCCAGCAGCTTAGACGTGGGCAGGGCCATAGGGAAGGCTTTCTTT. This gives the protein CASSLDVGRAIGKAFF. Complete variable domain (other parts from reference TRBV11-2 and TRBJ1-1): EAGVAQSPRYKIIEKRQSVAFWCNPISGHATLYWYQQILGQGPKLLIQFQNNGVVDDSQLPKDRFSAERLKGVDSTLKIQPAKLEDSAVYLCASSLDVGRAIGKAFFGQGTRLTVV.

Here the CDR3 reads CASSSRTASRNEQFF. CDR3 nucleotide sequence: TGTGCCAGCAGCTCGAGGACAGCCTCAAGGAATGAGCAGTTCTTC. The chain uses TRBV5-8 and TRBJ2-1, with D perhaps TRBD1 (6 bases). Trimming took off 3 bases at V and 7 bases at J, with 17 bases between the two ends. Germline lookup yields CDR1 SGHTS and CDR2 YDEGEE. The length of the CDR3 is 15 residues.

This chain links TRBV30 with TRBJ1-2; D is unclear. V dropped 4 bases and J dropped 3 bases, with 18 bases sitting between them. The CDR3 contains 15 residues. Germline V gene sequence: CDR1 GTSNPN, CDR2 SVGIG (reference sequence). The chain's CDR3 is CAWIPGRIPYYGYTF. The CDR3 DNA follows: TGTGCCTGGATCCCCGGACGGATACCTTACTATGGCTACACCTTC.

This clone appeared a few times. The chain couples TRBV5-1 to TRBJ2-1; the match to TRBD2 covers 8 bases. Germline CDR1 SGHRS, CDR2 YFSETQ. Trimming at V came to 3 bases and at J to 0 bases, leaving 11 bases not matched to a gene. The CDR3 is 18 residues long. The CDR3 DNA reads TGCGCCAGCAGCTCAACAGCACTAGCGGAAAGCTCCTACAATGAGCAGTTCTTC. It codes for CASSSTALAESSYNEQFF.

The rearrangement joins TRBV21-1 to TRBJ1-5. TRBV21-1 is reported as a pseudogene. The CDR3 loop spans 14 amino acids. Here the CDR3 DNA reads TGTGCCAGCAGCAAAGACGAGAGCGGACAGCCCCAGCATTTT. It yields the protein CASSKDESGQPQHF.

V gene TRBV9 combines with J gene TRBJ2-1, with 9 positions matching TRBD1. The germline V gene encodes CDR1 SGDLS and CDR2 YYNGEE. The V gene end was trimmed by 3 bases and the J gene end by 9 bases; junction bases not matched to a gene: 7. This CDR3 is built from 14 residues. The CDR3 region is CASSANTGGGEQFF. In nucleotides, the CDR3 is TGTGCCAGCAGCGCCAATACAGGGGGCGGTGAGCAGTTCTTC.